These 15 T cell receptor beta chains originate from one sample sequenced in a study of control samples from healthy donors and cancer patients. TCRdb's copy holds only in-frame clones and misses some; the assay was immunoSEQ multiplex PCR. This table holds 65,000 to 85,000 clones, under 90% found once. Sequenced input: PBMCs. The source is a woman aged 50 to 60 with colorectal cancer.

This clone has more than one count but fewer than ten. The J gene is TRBJ2-3, the V gene TRBV18; 7 bases line up with TRBD2. V shed 4 bases, J shed 2 bases, and the junction held 9 bases outside the gene matches. The germline CDR1 and CDR2 sequences are KGHSH and LQKENI. The CDR3 runs 16 residues. The CDR3: CASSLRGAGNTDTQYF. The CDR3 DNA reads as TGTGCCAGCTCACTCCGGGGAGCGGGGAACACAGATACGCAGTATTTT.

The genes are TRBV7-8 and TRBJ2-2, with D tentatively TRBD2 (5 bases). Trimming stripped 5 bases from V and 7 bases from J, with 14 bases between. The germline CDR1 and CDR2 sequences are SGHVS and FQNEAQ. The CDR3 is 14 residues long. The CDR3 DNA sequence: TGTGCCAGCAGCCGGACTTATGGAGGCGGGGAGCTGTTTTTT. Its translation: CASSRTYGGGELFF. The complete variable domain, with remaining parts taken from reference TRBV7-8 and TRBJ2-2, reads GAGVSQSPRYKVAKRGQDVALRCDPISGHVSLFWYQQALGQGPEFLTYFQNEAQLDKSGLPSDRFFAERPEGSVSTLKIQRTQQEDSAVYLCASSRTYGGGELFFGEGSRLTVL.

J is TRBJ2-7 and V is TRBV4-3; D is unclear. Germline values: CDR1 LGHNA, CDR2 YSLEER. V dropped 0 bases and J dropped 0 bases, with 9 bases sitting between them. The CDR3 loop spans 15 amino acids. The CDR3 DNA is TGCGCCAGCAGCCAAGAAGGAAAGGTCTCCTACGAGCAGTACGTC. It specifies CASSQEGKVSYEQYV.

V and J are TRBV6-1 and TRBJ2-5, with TRBD1 identical over 8 bases. The trim removed 2 bases at V and 3 bases at J, leaving 5 bases unmatched. This CDR3 has 15 amino acids. The V gene's germline CDR1 is MNHNS and CDR2 SASEGT. The CDR3: CASSEPGQGKETQYF. The CDR3 DNA follows: TGTGCCAGCAGTGAACCAGGACAGGGCAAAGAGACCCAGTACTTC.

The rearrangement uses TRBV7-8 and TRBJ2-7, with 11 bases identical to TRBD2. The V gene end was trimmed by 0 bases and the J gene end by 4 bases; junction bases not matched to a gene: 5. The CDR3 runs 16 residues. Per germline, CDR1 SGHVS and CDR2 FQNEAQ. The CDR3 DNA reads TGTGCCAGCAGCTTAGCGAGTAGCGGGGGGGATTACGAGCAGTACGTC. This translates into CASSLASSGGDYEQYV.

The V call is TRBV9, the J call TRBJ2-3; no definite D call. In germline, CDR1 is SGDLS, CDR2 YYNGEE. Trimming left V 4 bases short and J 0 bases short, with 15 bases between. CDR3 length equals 16 residues. The DNA for the CDR3 is TGTGCCAGCAGCCCCGAAGTGATTCCTAGCACAGATACGCAGTATTTT. As protein: CASSPEVIPSTDTQYF.

The V and J genes are TRBV6-4 and TRBJ2-2; perhaps TRBD2 as D (5 bases). The germline V gene encodes CDR1 MRHNA and CDR2 SNTAGT. Trimming took 6 bases from V and 5 from J, leaving 10 bases between them. There are 13 residues in the CDR3. DNA for the CDR3: TGTGCCAGCAGAGCGGACCTGACCGGGGAGCTGTTTTTT. Translation: CASRADLTGELFF.

The chain has TRBV19 and TRBJ1-2; 8 positions match TRBD1. Trimming took 6 bases from V and 4 from J; bases not matched to a gene: 7. This CDR3 has 14 amino acids. Germline values: CDR1 LNHDA, CDR2 SQIVND (reference sequence). For the CDR3, the DNA is TGTGCCAGTAGCCGACGGACAGGGATCTATGGCTACACCTTC. Protein product: CASSRRTGIYGYTF.

The V and J genes are TRBV27 and TRBJ1-6, with D perhaps matching TRBD1 (5 bases). The CDR3 loop spans 15 amino acids. V gave up 2 bases and J gave up 5 bases, with 10 bases separating them. Per the germline V gene, CDR1 is MNHEY and CDR2 is SMNVEV (reference sequence). For the CDR3, the DNA is TGTGCCAGCAGTTTAACAGGTTTTCATAATTCACCCCTCCACTTT. Translating it yields CASSLTGFHNSPLHF.

The gene calls are TRBV13 and TRBJ2-4; a weak D match, TRBD2 (7 bases). Trimming stripped 6 bases from V and 1 base from J, with 16 bases between. CDR3 length: 16 amino acids. The V gene's germline CDR1 is PRHDT and CDR2 FYEKMQ (reference sequence). The CDR3: CASSTRGGYAKNIQYF. The CDR3 region has the DNA TGTGCCAGCAGTACGCGCGGGGGCTACGCCAAAAACATTCAGTACTTC.

The chain carries TRBV12-3 or TRBV12-4 and TRBJ1-1; D is perhaps TRBD1 (6 bases). There are 13 residues in the CDR3. V dropped 6 bases and J dropped 1 base, with 9 bases sitting between them. CDR3 region: CASSTTGNTEAFF. The CDR3, as DNA: TGTGCCAGCAGCACGACAGGGAACACTGAAGCTTTCTTT.

This chain links TRBV30 with TRBJ2-3; D remains unclear. V lost 4 bases and J lost 11, with 16 bases in between. CDR3 length equals 12 residues. Germline CDR1 and CDR2: GTSNPN and SVGIG (reference sequence). CDR3 protein: CAWMTGIARQYF. The CDR3 bases are TGTGCCTGGATGACCGGCATTGCTCGGCAGTATTTT.

The J gene is TRBJ1-1, the V gene TRBV10-2, with 8 nucleotides matching TRBD1. Germline V gene sequence: CDR1 WSHSY, CDR2 SAAADI. After removal of 6 bases from V and 5 bases from J, the junction contained 5 bases not matched to a gene. The CDR3 has 13 amino acids. CDR3 bases: TGCGCCAGCAGGGACAGGGTCTGGACTGAAGCTTTCTTT. Translated, it gives CASRDRVWTEAFF.

The genes are TRBV7-2 and TRBJ1-4; a possible D gene is TRBD1 (5 bases). Germline CDR1 reads SGHTA; CDR2 reads FQGNSA. Trimming stripped 4 bases from V and 8 bases from J, with 11 bases between. CDR3 length: 13 amino acids. The CDR3 sequence: CASSSMEGEKLFF. DNA for the CDR3: TGTGCCAGCAGCTCGATGGAGGGGGAAAAACTGTTTTTT.

J is TRBJ2-1 and V is TRBV7-9; D possibly corresponds to TRBD1 (6 bases). Trimming left V 5 bases short and J 7 bases short, with 21 bases between. Looked up from germline, CDR1 is SEHNR and CDR2 is FQNEAQ (reference sequence). The CDR3 runs to 16 residues. CDR3 DNA: TGTGCCAGCAGCCCCCAAGGGGGTTTGGGTTTGAATGAGCAGTTCTTC. Amino acids: CASSPQGGLGLNEQFF. Full variable domain (rest looked up from reference TRBV7-9 and TRBJ2-1): DTGVSQNPRHKITKRGQNVTFRCDPISEHNRLYWYRQTLGQGPEFLTYFQNEAQLEKSRLLSDRFSAERPKGSFSTLEIQRTEQGDSAMYLCASSPQGGLGLNEQFFGPGTRLTVL.